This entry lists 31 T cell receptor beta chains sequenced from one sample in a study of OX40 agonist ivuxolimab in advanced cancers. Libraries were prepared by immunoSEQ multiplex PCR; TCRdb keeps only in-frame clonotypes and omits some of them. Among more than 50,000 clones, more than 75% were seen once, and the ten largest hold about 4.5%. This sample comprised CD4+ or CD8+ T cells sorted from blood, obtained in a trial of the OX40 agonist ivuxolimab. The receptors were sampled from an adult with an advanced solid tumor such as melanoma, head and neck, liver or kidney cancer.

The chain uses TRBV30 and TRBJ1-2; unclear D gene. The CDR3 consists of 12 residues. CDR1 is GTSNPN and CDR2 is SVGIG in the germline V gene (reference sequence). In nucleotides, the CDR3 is TGTGGCACCCGTACGGCTAACTATGGCTACACCTTC. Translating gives CGTRTANYGYTF. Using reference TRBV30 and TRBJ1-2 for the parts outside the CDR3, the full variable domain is SQTIHQWPATLVQPVGSPLSLECTVEGTSNPNLYWYRQAAGRGLQLLFYSVGIGQISSEVPQNLSASRPQDRQFILSSKKLLLSDSGFYLCGTRTANYGYTFGSGTRLTVV.

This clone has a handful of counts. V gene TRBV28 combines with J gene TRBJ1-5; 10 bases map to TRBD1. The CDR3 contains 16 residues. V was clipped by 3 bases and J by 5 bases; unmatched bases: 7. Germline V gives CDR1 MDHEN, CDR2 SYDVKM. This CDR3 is CASSFQAGTGDQPQHF. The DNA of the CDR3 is TGTGCCAGCAGTTTCCAAGCCGGGACAGGGGATCAGCCCCAGCATTTT.

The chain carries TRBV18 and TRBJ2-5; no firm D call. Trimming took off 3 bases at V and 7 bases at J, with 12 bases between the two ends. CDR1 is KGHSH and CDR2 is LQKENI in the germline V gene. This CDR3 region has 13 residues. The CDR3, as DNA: TGTGCCAGCTCACCGACTGATAAGGGGACCCAGTACTTC. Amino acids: CASSPTDKGTQYF.

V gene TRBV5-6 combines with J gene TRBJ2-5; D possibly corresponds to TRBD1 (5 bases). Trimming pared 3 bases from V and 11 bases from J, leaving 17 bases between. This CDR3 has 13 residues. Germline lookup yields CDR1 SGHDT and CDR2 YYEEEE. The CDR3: CASSWTNRPEQYF. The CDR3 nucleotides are TGTGCCAGCAGCTGGACAAATAGGCCTGAGCAGTACTTC.

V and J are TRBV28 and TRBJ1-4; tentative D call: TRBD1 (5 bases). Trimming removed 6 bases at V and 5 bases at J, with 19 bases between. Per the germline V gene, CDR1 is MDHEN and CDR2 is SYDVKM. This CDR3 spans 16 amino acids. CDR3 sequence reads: CASSLRATALNEKLFF. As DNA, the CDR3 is TGTGCCAGCAGCTTGAGAGCGACAGCGCTGAATGAAAAACTGTTTTTT.

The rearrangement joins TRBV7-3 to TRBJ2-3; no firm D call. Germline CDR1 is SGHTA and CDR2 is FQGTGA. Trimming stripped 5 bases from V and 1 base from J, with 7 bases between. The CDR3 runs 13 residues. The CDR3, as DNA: TGTGCCAGCAGCCCGACGGGCACAGATACGCAGTATTTT. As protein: CASSPTGTDTQYF.

CDR3: CASRGLAPQETQYF. CDR3 bases: TGTGCCAGCAGAGGACTAGCGCCTCAAGAGACCCAGTACTTC. The chain joins TRBV6-6 to TRBJ2-5, with 9 bases fitting TRBD2. The CDR3 sequence is 14 residues long. CDR1 MNHNY and CDR2 SVGAGI come from the germline V gene (reference sequence). V lost 6 bases and J lost 2; bases outside the gene matches: 4.

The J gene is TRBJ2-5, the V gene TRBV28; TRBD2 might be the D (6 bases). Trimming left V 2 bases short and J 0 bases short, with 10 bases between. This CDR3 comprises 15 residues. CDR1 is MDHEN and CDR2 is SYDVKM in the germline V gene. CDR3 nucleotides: TGTGCCAGCAGTTTAAGGGCGGGGTACCAAGAGACCCAGTACTTC. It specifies CASSLRAGYQETQYF.

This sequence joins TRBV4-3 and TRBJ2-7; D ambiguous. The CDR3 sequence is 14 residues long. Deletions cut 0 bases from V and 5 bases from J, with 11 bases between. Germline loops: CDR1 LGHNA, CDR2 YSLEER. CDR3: CASSQDPGVDEQYF. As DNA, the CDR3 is TGCGCCAGCAGCCAAGACCCAGGCGTGGACGAGCAGTACTTC.

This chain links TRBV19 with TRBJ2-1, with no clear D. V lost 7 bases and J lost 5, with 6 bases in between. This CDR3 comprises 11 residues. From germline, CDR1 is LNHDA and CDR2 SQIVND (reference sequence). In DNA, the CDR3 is TGTGCCAGTACCCACGACAATGAGCAGTTCTTC. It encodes CASTHDNEQFF.

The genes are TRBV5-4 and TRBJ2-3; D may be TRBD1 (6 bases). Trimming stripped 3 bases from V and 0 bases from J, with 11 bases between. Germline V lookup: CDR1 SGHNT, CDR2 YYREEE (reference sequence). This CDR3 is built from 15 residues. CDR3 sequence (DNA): TGTGCCAGCAGCTCGGGACACCTTAGCACAGATACGCAGTATTTT. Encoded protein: CASSSGHLSTDTQYF.

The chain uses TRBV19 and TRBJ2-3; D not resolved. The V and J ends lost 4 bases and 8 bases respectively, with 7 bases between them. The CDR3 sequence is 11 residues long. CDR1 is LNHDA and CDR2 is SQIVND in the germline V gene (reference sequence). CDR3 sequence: CASSTLSTQYF. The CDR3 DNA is TGTGCCAGTAGTACCCTTTCTACGCAGTATTTT. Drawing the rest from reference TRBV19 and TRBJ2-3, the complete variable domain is DGGITQSPKYLFRKEGQNVTLSCEQNLNHDAMYWYRQDPGQGLRLIYYSQIVNDFQKGDIAEGYSVSREKKESFPLTVTSAQKNPTAFYLCASSTLSTQYFGPGTRLTVL.

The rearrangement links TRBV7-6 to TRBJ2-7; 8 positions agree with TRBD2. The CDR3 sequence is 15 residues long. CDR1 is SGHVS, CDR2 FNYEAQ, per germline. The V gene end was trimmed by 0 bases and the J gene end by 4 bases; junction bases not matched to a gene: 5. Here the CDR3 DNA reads TGTGCCAGCAGCTTAGCGAGCGGGGGAGGGTACGAGCAGTACTTC. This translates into CASSLASGGGYEQYF.

The CDR3 DNA reads TGCGCCAGCAGCCACGTACACCAGCCTGGGGACGAGCAGTACTTC. It encodes CASSHVHQPGDEQYF. This chain uses TRBV4-1 with TRBJ2-7; D is unclear. Per the germline V gene, CDR1 is MGHRA and CDR2 is YSYEKL. CDR3 length equals 15 residues. Trimming removed 3 bases at V and 5 bases at J, with 17 bases between.

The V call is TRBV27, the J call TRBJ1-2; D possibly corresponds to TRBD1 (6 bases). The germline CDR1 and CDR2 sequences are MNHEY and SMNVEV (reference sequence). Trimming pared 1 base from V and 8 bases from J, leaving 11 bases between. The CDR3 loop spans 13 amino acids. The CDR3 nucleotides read TGTGCCAGCAGTTTATTTCGCGGGACAGGCTACACCTTC. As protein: CASSLFRGTGYTF.

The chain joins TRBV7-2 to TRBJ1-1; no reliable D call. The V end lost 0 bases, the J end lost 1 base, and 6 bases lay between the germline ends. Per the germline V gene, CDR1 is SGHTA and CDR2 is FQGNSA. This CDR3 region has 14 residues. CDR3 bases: TGTGCCAGCAGCTTAGCCCTCTCGAACACTGAAGCTTTCTTT. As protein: CASSLALSNTEAFF.

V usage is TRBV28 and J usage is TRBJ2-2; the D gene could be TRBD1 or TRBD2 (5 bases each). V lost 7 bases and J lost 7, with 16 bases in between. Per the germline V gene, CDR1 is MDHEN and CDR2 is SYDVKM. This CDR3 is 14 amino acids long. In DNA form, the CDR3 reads TGTGCCAGCACCCTAGGGGATGCGGGCGGGGAGCTGTTTTTT. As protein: CASTLGDAGGELFF.

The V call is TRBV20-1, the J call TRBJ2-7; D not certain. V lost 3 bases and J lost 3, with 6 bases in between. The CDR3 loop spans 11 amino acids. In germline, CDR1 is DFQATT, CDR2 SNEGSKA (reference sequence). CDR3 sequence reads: CSARYDYEQYF. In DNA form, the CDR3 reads TGCAGTGCTAGGTACGACTACGAGCAGTACTTC.

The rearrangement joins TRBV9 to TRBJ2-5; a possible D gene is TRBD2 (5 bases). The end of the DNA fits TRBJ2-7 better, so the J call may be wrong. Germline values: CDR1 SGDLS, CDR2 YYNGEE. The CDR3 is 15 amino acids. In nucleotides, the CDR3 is TGTGCCAGCAGCGTAGACCGGGAAGGGTCCTACGAGCAGTACTTC. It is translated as CASSVDREGSYEQYF.

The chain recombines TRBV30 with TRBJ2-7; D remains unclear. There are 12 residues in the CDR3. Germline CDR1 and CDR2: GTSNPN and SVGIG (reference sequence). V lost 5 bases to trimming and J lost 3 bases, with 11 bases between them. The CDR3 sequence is CAWDWKGYEQYF. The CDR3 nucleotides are TGTGCCTGGGACTGGAAAGGCTACGAGCAGTACTTC.

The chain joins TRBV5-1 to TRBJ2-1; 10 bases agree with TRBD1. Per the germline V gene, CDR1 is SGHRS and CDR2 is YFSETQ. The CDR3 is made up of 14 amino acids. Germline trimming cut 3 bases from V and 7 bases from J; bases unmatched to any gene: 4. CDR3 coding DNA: TGCGCCAGCAGCTCCGACAGGGGGCGGAATGAGCAGTTCTTC. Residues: CASSSDRGRNEQFF.

This CDR3 reads CASSLDAPDTQYF. As DNA, the CDR3 is TGCGCCAGCAGCTTGGACGCACCAGATACGCAGTATTTT. This chain uses TRBV5-1 with TRBJ2-3, with D unclear. There are 13 residues in the CDR3. Trimming left V 0 bases short and J 4 bases short, with 6 bases between. Germline lookup yields CDR1 SGHRS and CDR2 YFSETQ.

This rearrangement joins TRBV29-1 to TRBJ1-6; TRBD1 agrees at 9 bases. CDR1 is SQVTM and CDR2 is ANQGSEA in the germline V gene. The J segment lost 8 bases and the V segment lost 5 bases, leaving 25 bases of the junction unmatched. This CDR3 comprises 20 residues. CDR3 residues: CSVCANNSGVRDRAYSPLHF. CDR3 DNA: TGCAGCGTTTGTGCTAATAACTCCGGAGTTCGGGACAGGGCTTATTCACCCCTCCACTTT.

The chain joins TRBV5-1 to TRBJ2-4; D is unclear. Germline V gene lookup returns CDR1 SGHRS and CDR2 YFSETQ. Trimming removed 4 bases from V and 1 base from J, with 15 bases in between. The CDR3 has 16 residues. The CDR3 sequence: CASSPWPAGAKNIQYF. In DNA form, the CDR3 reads TGCGCCAGCAGCCCGTGGCCTGCCGGGGCCAAAAACATTCAGTACTTC.

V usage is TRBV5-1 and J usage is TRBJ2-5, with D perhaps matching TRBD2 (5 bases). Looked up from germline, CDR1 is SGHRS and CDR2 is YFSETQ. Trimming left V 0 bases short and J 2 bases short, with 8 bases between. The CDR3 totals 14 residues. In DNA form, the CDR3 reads TGCGCCAGCAGCTTGGACCGGACTCAAGAGACCCAGTACTTC. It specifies CASSLDRTQETQYF.

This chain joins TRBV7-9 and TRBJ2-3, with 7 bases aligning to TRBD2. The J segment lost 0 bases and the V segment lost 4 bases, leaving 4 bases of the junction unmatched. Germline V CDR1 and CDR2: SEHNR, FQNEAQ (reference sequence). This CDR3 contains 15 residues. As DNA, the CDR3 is TGTGCCAGCAGCTCCCTAGCGGCTAGCACAGATACGCAGTATTTT. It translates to CASSSLAASTDTQYF. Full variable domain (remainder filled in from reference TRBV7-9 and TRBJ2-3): DTGVSQNPRHKITKRGQNVTFRCDPISEHNRLYWYRQTLGQGPEFLTYFQNEAQLEKSRLLSDRFSAERPKGSFSTLEIQRTEQGDSAMYLCASSSLAASTDTQYFGPGTRLTVL.

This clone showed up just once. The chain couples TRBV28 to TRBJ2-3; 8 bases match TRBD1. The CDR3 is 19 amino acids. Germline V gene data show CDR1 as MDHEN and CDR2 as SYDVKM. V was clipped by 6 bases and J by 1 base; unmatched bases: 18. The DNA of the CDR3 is TGTGCCAGCAGCCTAACAGACAGGGGATGGAGTACGGGCACAGATACGCAGTATTTT. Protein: CASSLTDRGWSTGTDTQYF.

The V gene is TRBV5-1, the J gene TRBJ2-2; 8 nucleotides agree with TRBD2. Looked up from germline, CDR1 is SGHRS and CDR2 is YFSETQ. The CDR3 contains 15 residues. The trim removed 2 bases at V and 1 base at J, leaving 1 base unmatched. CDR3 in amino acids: CASSLTSGNTGELFF. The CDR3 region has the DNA TGCGCCAGCAGCTTAACTAGCGGGAACACCGGGGAGCTGTTTTTT.

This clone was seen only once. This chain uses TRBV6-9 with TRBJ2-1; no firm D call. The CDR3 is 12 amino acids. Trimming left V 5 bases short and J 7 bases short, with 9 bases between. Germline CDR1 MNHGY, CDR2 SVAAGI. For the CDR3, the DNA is TGTGCCAGCAGTCCTAATCGAAATGAGCAGTTCTTC. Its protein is CASSPNRNEQFF.

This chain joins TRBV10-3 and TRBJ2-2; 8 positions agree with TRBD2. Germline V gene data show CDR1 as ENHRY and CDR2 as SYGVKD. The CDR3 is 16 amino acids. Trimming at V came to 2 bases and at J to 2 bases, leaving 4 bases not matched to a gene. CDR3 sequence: CAISEKLAENTGELFF. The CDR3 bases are TGTGCCATCAGTGAGAAACTAGCGGAAAACACCGGGGAGCTGTTTTTT.

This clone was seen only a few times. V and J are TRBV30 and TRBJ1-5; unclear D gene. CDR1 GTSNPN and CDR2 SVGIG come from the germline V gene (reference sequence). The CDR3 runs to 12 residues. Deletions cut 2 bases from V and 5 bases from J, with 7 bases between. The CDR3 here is CAWSRIHQPQHF. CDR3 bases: TGTGCCTGGAGTCGTATTCATCAGCCCCAGCATTTT.